The clone carrying this T cell receptor (beta chain) has only one observation. Its antigen is as yet unknown. Donors were nominally healthy when sampled, though unrecorded immune exposures were likely. These data are taken from a study of cytomegalovirus exposure and HLA in healthy donors. Study outcomes and limitations: It was likely that a cluster of highly shared sequence variants was a sequencing artifact.

Germline V lookup: CDR1 MDHEN, CDR2 SYDVKM. V shed 4 bases, J shed 5 bases, and the junction held 5 bases outside the gene matches. The CDR3 is 13 amino acids. Use of 60 Vbeta and 13 Jbeta primers characterized the PCR. Method: immunoSEQ multiplex PCR; TCRdb's copy keeps in-frame clones and lacks some. Of hundreds of thousands of clones in the sample, nearly 80% are singletons; the top ten hold roughly 1.9%. Input material: PBMCs. V and J are TRBV28 and TRBJ2-7; 7 bases agree with TRBD1. The clonotype was recovered from a male donor in good health and CMV-seronegative. The CDR3: CASSSRTGDEQYF. CDR3 nucleotides: TGTGCCAGCAGTTCCCGAACAGGGGACGAGCAGTACTTC.